Listed below are T cell receptor beta chains from one sample, sequenced in a study of lung T cells in sarcoidosis with Löfgren's syndrome. Via MiXCR, TCRdb re-called the reads, giving one row per CDR3 protein. This sample yields some 19,000 distinct CDR3 sequences, of which approximately 22% are seen a single time; more than 0.7% belongs to the top ten. Source material: CD4+ T cells from bronchoalveolar lavage. The receptor source for this set is a human donor with sarcoidosis (Löfgren's syndrome or another form), or a control subject (not recorded which). CDR3s include the opening cysteine and the closing phenylalanine or tryptophan. Each record gives: clone size, D gene, J gene, V gene, CDR3 DNA, CDR3 protein. The D gene is left open where the match is weak. Rows give clone size only sometimes, using once, few, many, or a class for an expanded clone.

abundance: medium-sized; d_gene: TRBD2; j_gene: TRBJ2-7; v_gene: TRBV6-1; CDR3nt: TGTGCCAGCAAGCGGGGCCTCTCCTACGAGCAGTACTTC; CDR3aa: CASKRGLSYEQYF
abundance: medium-sized; d_gene: TRBD1; j_gene: TRBJ2-4; v_gene: TRBV20-1; CDR3nt: TGCAGTGCTGGAGAACAGGGGGCGAAGGAGGCTCAGTACTTC; CDR3aa: CSAGEQGAKEAQYF
abundance: many; d_gene: .; j_gene: TRBJ2-1; v_gene: TRBV20-1; CDR3nt: TGCAGTGCTAGCGGCAGTTTAGCGGTCCCAAGCTCCTACAATGAGCAGTTCTTC; CDR3aa: CSASGSLAVPSSYNEQFF
abundance: many; d_gene: .; j_gene: TRBJ1-5; v_gene: TRBV20-1; CDR3nt: TGCAGTGCTAGAGATCGGAAAGGGAATCAGCCCCAGCATTTT; CDR3aa: CSARDRKGNQPQHF
abundance: medium-sized; d_gene: .; j_gene: TRBJ1-1; v_gene: TRBV28; CDR3nt: TGTGCCAGCAAGGGCCCGGAAGGGAAAGTGAACACTGAAGCTTTCTTT; CDR3aa: CASKGPEGKVNTEAFF
abundance: many; d_gene: .; j_gene: TRBJ2-1; v_gene: TRBV4-1; CDR3nt: TGCGCCAGCAGCCACCCAGCCTCCTCCTACAATGAGCAGTTCTTC; CDR3aa: CASSHPASSYNEQFF
abundance: medium-sized; d_gene: .; j_gene: TRBJ2-3; v_gene: TRBV6-5; CDR3nt: TGTGCCAGCAGTTACCGATCGGGAGGGGGCCGGGGAGGCCCCGATACGCAGTATTTT; CDR3aa: CASSYRSGGGRGGPDTQYF
abundance: medium-sized; d_gene: TRBD2; j_gene: TRBJ2-1; v_gene: TRBV20-1; CDR3nt: TGCAGTGCTAGAGACCCGGGACTAGCGGCATACAATGAGCAGTTCTTC; CDR3aa: CSARDPGLAAYNEQFF
abundance: many; d_gene: TRBD1; j_gene: TRBJ2-1; v_gene: TRBV7-4; CDR3nt: TGTGCCAGCAGCTTAGGGGAGGACAGGGTCTACAATGAGCAGTTCTTC; CDR3aa: CASSLGEDRVYNEQFF
abundance: .; d_gene: TRBD2; j_gene: TRBJ2-3; v_gene: TRBV10-3; CDR3nt: TGTGCCATCAGTAACACTAGCGGGAGCACAGATACGCAGTATTTT; CDR3aa: CAISNTSGSTDTQYF
abundance: many; d_gene: TRBD2; j_gene: TRBJ2-3; v_gene: TRBV20-1; CDR3nt: TGCAGTGCTCCCTCTAGCGGGAGTAGGGATACGCAGTATTTT; CDR3aa: CSAPSSGSRDTQYF
abundance: many; d_gene: .; j_gene: TRBJ2-1; v_gene: TRBV7-2; CDR3nt: TGTGCCAGCAGCTTAGGGTGGCGTCGCAATGAGCAGTTCTTC; CDR3aa: CASSLGWRRNEQFF
abundance: many; d_gene: .; j_gene: TRBJ2-3; v_gene: TRBV28; CDR3nt: TGTGCCAGCAGTTTAGGAGGGGGCAATTTGAATACGCAGTATTTT; CDR3aa: CASSLGGGNLNTQYF
abundance: many; d_gene: .; j_gene: TRBJ2-1; v_gene: TRBV5-1; CDR3nt: TGCGCCAGCAGCTTGGAAGGGAGCTCCTACAATGAGCAGTTCTTC; CDR3aa: CASSLEGSSYNEQFF